The present entry profiles one T cell receptor beta chain with its context. What it recognizes is unknown. This entry belongs to a study of tumor-infiltrating lymphocytes in localized non-small cell lung cancer. Regarding the study as a whole: No T-cell fraction difference was seen between IM1 and IM2 tumors.

Germline CDR1 and CDR2: SGHDT and YYEEEE. V was trimmed by 1 base and J by 2 bases, leaving 3 bases between them. The CDR3 sequence is 13 residues long. Measured with immunoSEQ multiplex PCR; TCRdb has only the in-frame clones, and not every one. The sample carries tens of thousands of clones, just under 70% recorded once. This receptor was obtained from a human donor with non-small cell lung cancer. Sequencing was carried out using lung tumor tissue. This sequence joins TRBV5-6 and TRBJ1-4; no firm D call. The CDR3 coding sequence is TGTGCCAGCAGCTTGATCACTAATGAAAAACTGTTTTTT. Encoded protein: CASSLITNEKLFF.